This T cell receptor (beta chain) appears in the sequencing data of a study of radiation and T cells in renal cell carcinoma. Described time point: blood 4 weeks post-SBRT, at nephrectomy. Regarding treatment: 15 Gy SBRT to primary tumor, nephrectomy 4 weeks later. The tumor was a clear cell renal cell carcinoma. Clones were sequenced by immunoSEQ multiplex PCR, and TCRdb holds only the in-frame ones, with some missing. This sample has tens of thousands of clones; about 84% occur once, and the top ten carry approximately 30%. As regards this clone: As yet, its antigen is unknown.

V gave up 7 bases and J gave up 4 bases; unmatched junction bases: 6. The germline CDR1 and CDR2 sequences are SGHAT and FQNNGV. The CDR3 is 15 amino acids. Findings and limits, study-wide: In blood, top tumor clones expanded by 2 weeks, shrinking by 4.

This specimen consisted of blood, obtained from a patient whose treatment included radiotherapy and nephrectomy. This TCR came from a man aged 55 to 70 with renal cell carcinoma. The rearrangement uses TRBV11-2 and TRBJ2-2; 10 bases map to TRBD1. The CDR3 spells CASTDRGQGTGELFF. The CDR3, as DNA: TGTGCCAGCACCGACAGGGGGCAGGGCACCGGGGAGCTGTTTTTT.